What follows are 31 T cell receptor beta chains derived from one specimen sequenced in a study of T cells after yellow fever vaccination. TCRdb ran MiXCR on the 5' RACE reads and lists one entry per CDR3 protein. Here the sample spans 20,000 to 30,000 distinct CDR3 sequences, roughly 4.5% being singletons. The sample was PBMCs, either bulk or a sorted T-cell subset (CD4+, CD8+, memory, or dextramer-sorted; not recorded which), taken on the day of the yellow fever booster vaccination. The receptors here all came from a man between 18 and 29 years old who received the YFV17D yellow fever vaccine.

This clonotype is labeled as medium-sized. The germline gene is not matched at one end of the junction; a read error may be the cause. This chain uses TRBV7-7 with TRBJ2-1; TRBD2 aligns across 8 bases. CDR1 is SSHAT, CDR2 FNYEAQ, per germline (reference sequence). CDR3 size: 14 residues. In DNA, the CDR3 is TGTGCTAGCAGTCGGGGGGGTCAGTTTGATGAGCAGTTCTTC. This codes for CASSRGGQFDEQFF. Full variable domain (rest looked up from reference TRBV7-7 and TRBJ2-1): GAGVSQSPRYKVTKRGQDVTLRCDPISSHATLYWYQQALGQGPEFLTYFNYEAQPDKSGLPSDRFSAERPEGSISTLTIQRTEQRDSAMYRCASSRGGQFDEQFFGPGTRLTVL.

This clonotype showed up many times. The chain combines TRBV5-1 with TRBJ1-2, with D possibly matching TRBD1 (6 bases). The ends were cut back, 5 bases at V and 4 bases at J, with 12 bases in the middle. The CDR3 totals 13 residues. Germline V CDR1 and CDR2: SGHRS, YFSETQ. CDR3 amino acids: CASRPLDSYGYTF. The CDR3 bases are TGCGCCAGCAGGCCTCTGGACAGCTATGGCTACACCTTC.

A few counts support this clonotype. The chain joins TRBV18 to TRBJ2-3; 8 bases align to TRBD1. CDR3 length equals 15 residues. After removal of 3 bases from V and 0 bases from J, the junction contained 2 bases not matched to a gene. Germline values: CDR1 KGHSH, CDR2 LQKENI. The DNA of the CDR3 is TGTGCCAGCTCACCGCAGGGGGCTAGCACAGATACGCAGTATTTT. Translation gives CASSPQGASTDTQYF. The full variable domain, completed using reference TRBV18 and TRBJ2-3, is NAGVMQNPRHLVRRRGQEARLRCSPMKGHSHVYWYRQLPEEGLKFMVYLQKENIIDESGMPKERFSAEFPKEGPSILRIQQVVRGDSAAYFCASSPQGASTDTQYFGPGTRLTVL.

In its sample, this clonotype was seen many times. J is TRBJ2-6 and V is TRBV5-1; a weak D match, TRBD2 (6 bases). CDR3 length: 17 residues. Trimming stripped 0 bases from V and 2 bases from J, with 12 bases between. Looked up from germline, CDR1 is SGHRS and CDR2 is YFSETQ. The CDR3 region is CASSLARGGAGANVLTF. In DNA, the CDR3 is TGCGCCAGCAGCTTGGCAAGAGGAGGGGCTGGGGCCAACGTCCTGACTTTC.

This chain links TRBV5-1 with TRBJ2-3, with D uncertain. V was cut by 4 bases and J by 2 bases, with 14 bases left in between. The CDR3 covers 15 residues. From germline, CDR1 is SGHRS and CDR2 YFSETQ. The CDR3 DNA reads TGCGCCAGCAGCCCTAGTACTACCCACACAGATACGCAGTATTTT. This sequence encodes CASSPSTTHTDTQYF.

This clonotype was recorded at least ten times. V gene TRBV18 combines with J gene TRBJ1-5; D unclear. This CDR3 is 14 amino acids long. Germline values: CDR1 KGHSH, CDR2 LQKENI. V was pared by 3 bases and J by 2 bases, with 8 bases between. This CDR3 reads CASSPQQGNQPQHF. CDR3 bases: TGTGCCAGCTCACCCCAGCAGGGCAATCAGCCCCAGCATTTT.

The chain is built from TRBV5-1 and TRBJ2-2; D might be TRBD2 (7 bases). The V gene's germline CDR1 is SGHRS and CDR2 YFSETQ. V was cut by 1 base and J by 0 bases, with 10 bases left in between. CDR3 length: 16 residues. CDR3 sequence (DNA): TGCGCCAGCAGCTTGACGGGGGGCGCGAACACCGGGGAGCTGTTTTTT. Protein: CASSLTGGANTGELFF.

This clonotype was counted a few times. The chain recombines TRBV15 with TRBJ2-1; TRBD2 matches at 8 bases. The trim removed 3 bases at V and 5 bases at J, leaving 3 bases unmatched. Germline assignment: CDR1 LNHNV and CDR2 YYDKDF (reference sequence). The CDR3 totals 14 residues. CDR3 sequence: CATSRRGANNEQFF. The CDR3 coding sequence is TGTGCCACCAGCAGGCGGGGGGCTAACAATGAGCAGTTCTTC.

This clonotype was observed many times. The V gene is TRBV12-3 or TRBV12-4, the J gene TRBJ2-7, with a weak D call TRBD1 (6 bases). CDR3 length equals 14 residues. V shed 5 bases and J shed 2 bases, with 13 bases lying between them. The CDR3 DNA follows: TGTGCCAGCAGTGCGCGAGACAGGACCTACGAGCAGTACGTC. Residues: CASSARDRTYEQYV.

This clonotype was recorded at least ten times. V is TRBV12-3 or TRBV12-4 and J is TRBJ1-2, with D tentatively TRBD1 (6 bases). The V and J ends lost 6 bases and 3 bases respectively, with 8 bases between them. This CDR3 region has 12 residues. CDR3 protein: CASSPGDYGYTF. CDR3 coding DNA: TGTGCCAGCAGCCCAGGGGACTATGGCTACACCTTC.

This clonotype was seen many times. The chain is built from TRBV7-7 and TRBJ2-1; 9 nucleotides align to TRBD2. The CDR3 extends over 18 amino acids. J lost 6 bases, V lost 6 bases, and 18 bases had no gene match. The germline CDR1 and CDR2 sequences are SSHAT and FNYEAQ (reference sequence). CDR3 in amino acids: CASSPYGTSSYFFNEQFF. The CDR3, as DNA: TGTGCCAGCAGTCCTTATGGGACTAGCTCGTACTTCTTCAATGAGCAGTTCTTC. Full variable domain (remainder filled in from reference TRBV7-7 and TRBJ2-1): GAGVSQSPRYKVTKRGQDVTLRCDPISSHATLYWYQQALGQGPEFLTYFNYEAQPDKSGLPSDRFSAERPEGSISTLTIQRTEQRDSAMYRCASSPYGTSSYFFNEQFFGPGTRLTVL.

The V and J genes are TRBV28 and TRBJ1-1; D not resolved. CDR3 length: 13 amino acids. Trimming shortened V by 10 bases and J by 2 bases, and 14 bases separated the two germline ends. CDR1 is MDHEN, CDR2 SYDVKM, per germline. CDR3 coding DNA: TGTGCCACCACGAAGATTGTCAACACTGAAGCTTTCTTT. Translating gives CATTKIVNTEAFF.

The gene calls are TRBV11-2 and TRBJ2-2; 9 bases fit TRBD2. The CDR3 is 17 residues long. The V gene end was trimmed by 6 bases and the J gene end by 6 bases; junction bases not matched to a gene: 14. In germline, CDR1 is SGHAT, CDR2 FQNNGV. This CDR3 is CASRRGRGGLRSGELFF. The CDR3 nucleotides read TGTGCCAGCAGGCGCGGGCGGGGGGGCCTGCGGTCCGGGGAGCTGTTTTTT.

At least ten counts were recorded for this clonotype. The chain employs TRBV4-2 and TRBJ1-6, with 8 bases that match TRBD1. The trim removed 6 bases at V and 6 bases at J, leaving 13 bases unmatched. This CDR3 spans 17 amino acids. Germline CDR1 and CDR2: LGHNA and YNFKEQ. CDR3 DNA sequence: TGTGCCAGCAGACAGCGCCTCAAAGGACAGGGTAATTCACCCCTCCACTTT. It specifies CASRQRLKGQGNSPLHF.

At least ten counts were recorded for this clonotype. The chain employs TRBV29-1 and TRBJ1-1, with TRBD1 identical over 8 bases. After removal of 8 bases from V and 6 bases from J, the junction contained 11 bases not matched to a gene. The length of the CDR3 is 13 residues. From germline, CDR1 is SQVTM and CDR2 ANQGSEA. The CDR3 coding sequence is TGCAGCACCTGGGGGCAGGGGGCATCTGAAGCTTTCTTT. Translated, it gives CSTWGQGASEAFF.

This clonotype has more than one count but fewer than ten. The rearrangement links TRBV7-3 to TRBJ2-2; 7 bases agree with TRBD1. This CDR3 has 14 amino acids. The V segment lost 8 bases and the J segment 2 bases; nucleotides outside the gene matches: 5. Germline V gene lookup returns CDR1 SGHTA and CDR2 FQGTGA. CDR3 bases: TGTGCCAGCGGGGGACAGTATAACACCGGGGAGCTGTTTTTT. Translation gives CASGGQYNTGELFF.

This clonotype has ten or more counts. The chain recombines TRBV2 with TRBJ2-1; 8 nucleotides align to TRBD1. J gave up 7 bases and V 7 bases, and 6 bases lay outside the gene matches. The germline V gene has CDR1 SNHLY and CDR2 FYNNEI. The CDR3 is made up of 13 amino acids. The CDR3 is CASTLDRENEQFF. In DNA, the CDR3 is TGTGCCAGCACTCTGGACAGGGAAAATGAGCAGTTCTTC.

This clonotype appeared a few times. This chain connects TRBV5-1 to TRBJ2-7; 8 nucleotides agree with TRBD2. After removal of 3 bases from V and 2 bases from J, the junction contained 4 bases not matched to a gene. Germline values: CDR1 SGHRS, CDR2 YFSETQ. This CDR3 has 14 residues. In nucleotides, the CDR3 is TGCGCCAGCAGCTCCGGCGGGGGGACCTACGAGCAGTACTTC. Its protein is CASSSGGGTYEQYF.

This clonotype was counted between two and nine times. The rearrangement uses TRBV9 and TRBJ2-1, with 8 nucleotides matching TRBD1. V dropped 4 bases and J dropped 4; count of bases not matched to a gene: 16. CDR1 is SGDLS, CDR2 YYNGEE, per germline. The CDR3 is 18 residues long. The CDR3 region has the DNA TGTGCCAGCAGCCACCGGACAGGGCGACGGGGTCGGTACAATGAGCAGTTCTTC. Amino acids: CASSHRTGRRGRYNEQFF.

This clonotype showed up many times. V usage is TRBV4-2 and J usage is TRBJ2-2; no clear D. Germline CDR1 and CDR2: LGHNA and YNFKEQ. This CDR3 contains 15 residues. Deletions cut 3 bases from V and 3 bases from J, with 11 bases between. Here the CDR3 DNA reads TGTGCCAGCAGCCATCCAGGTCGTCACACCGGGGAGCTGTTTTTT. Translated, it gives CASSHPGRHTGELFF.

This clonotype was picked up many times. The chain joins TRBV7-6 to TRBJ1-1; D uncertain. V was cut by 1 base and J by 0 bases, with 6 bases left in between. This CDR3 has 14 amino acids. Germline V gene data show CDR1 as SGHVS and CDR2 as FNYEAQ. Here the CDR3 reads CASSLEGLNTEAFF. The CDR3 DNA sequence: TGTGCCAGCAGCTTAGAAGGTTTGAACACTGAAGCTTTCTTT.

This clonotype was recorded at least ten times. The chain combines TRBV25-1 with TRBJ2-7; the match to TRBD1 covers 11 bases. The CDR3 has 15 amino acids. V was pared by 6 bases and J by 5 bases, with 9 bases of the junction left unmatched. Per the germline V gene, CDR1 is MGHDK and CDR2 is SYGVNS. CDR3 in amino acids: CASSRWTGGYNEQYF. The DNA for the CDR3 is TGTGCCAGCAGCCGCTGGACAGGGGGCTACAACGAGCAGTACTTC.

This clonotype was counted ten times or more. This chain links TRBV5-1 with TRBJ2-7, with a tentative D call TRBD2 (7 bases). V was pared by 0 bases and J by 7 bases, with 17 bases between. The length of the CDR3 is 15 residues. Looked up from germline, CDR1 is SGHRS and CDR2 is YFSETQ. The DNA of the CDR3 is TGCGCCAGCAGCTTGGTAGGCGGGGGCGCGGAAGAGCAGTACTTC. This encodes CASSLVGGGAEEQYF.

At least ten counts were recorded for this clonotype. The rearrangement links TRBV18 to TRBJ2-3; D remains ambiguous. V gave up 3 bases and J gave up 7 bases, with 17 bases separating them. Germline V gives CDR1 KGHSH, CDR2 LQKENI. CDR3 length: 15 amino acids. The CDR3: CASSPPGSEVNTQYF. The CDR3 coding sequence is TGTGCCAGCTCACCCCCCGGGTCCGAGGTGAATACGCAGTATTTT.

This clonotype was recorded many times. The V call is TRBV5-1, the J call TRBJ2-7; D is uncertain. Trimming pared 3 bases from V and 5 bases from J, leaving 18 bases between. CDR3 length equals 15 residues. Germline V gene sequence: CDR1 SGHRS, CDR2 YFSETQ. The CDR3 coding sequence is TGCGCCAGCAGCTATGTATCCGGGCCTGGGAACGAGCAGTACGTC. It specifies CASSYVSGPGNEQYV.

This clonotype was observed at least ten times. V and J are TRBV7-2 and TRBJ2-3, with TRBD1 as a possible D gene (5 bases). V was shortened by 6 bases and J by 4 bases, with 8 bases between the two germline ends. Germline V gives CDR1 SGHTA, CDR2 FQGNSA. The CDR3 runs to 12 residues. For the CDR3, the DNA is TGTGCCAGCAGGGGGCAATCAGATACGCAGTATTTT. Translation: CASRGQSDTQYF.

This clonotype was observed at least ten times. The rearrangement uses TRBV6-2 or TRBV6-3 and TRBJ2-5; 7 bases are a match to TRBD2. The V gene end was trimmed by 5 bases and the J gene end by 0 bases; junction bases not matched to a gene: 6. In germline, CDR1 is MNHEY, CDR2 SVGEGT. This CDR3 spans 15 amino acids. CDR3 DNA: TGTGCCAGCAGTCTAGCGGATGGGTACCAAGAGACCCAGTACTTC. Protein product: CASSLADGYQETQYF.

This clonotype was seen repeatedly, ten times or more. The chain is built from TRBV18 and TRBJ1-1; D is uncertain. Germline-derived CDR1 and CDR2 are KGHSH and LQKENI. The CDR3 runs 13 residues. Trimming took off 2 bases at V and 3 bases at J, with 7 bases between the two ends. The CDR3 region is CASSPGRDTEAFF. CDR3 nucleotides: TGTGCCAGCTCACCAGGGAGGGACACTGAAGCTTTCTTT.

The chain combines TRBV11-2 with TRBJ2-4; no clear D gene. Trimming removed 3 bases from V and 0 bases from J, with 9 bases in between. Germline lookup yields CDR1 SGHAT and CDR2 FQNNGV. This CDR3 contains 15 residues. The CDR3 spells CASSFGQLAKNIQYF. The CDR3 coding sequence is TGTGCCAGCAGCTTTGGGCAGCTAGCCAAAAACATTCAGTACTTC.

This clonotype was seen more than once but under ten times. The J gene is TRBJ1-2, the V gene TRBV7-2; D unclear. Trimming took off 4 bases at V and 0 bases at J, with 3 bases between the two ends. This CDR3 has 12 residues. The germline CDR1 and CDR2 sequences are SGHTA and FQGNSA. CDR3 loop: CASSWSNYGYTF. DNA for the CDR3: TGTGCCAGCAGCTGGTCTAACTATGGCTACACCTTC. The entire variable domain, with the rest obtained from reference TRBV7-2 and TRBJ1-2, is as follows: GAGVSQSPSNKVTEKGKDVELRCDPISGHTALYWYRQSLGQGLEFLIYFQGNSAPDKSGLPSDRFSAERTGGSVSTLTIQRTQQEDSAVYLCASSWSNYGYTFGSGTRLTVV.

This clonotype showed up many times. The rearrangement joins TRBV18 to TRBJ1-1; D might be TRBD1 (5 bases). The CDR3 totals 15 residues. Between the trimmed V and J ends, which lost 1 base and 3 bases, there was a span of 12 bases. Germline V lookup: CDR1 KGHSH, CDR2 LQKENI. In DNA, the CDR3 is TGTGCCAGCTCACCACAAGGGGAACCCCACACTGAAGCTTTCTTT. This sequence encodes CASSPQGEPHTEAFF.